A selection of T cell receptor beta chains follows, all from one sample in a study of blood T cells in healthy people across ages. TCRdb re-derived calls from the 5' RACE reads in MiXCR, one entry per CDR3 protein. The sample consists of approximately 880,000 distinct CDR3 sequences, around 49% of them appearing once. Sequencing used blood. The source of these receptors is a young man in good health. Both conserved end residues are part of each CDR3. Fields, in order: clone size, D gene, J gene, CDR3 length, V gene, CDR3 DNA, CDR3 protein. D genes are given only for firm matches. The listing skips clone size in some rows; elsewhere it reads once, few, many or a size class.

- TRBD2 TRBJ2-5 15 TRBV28 TGTGCCAGCAGCCCTCGGCGGGGGGAAGTCGAGACCCAGTACTTC CASSPRRGEVETQYF
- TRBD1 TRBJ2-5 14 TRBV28 TGTGCCAGCAGTGACTCCGGGACAGAAGAGACCCAGTACTTC CASSDSGTEETQYF
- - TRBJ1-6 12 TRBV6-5 TGTGCCAGCGGGTATGGGTATTCACCCCTCCACTTT CASGYGYSPLHF
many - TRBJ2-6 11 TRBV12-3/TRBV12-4 TGTGCCACCTCTGGGGCCAACGTCCTGACTTTC CATSGANVLTF
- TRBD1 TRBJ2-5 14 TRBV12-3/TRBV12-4 TGTGCCAGCAGTGCGGCCGGGACAGAAGAGACCCAGTACTTC CASSAAGTEETQYF
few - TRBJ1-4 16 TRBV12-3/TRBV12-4 TGTGCCAGCAGTTTGGTTTTGGGAACAACTAATGAAAAACTGTTTTTT CASSLVLGTTNEKLFF
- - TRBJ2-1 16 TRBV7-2 TGTGCCAGCAACATAGGGGGGGCGAGCTCCTACAATGAGCAGTTCTTC CASNIGGASSYNEQFF
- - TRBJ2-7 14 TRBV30 TGTGCCTGGAGTGGCCAGGGAGAACACTACGAGCAGTACTTC CAWSGQGEHYEQYF
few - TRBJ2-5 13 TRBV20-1 TGCAGTGCTGAAAGACAGACACAAGAGACCCAGTACTTC CSAERQTQETQYF
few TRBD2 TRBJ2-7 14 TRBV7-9 TGTGCCAGCAGCGAGGGGACTATAGCCCCCGAGCAGTACTTC CASSEGTIAPEQYF
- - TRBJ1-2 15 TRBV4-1 TGCGCCAGCAGCCAAGTTCTCAGGACCCTATATGGCTACACCTTC CASSQVLRTLYGYTF
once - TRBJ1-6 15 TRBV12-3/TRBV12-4 TGTGCCAGCAGTTTCGGGGGAGGGAATAATTCACCCCTCCACTTT CASSFGGGNNSPLHF
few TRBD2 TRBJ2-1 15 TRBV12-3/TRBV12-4 TGTGCCAGCAGGCCACTAGCGGGGTTGCTCTATGAGCAGTTCTTC CASRPLAGLLYEQFF
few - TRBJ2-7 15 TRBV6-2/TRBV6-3 TGTGCCAGCAGTCCCTCGAGCGGTCCGCCCTACGAGCAGTACTTC CASSPSSGPPYEQYF
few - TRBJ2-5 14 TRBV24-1 TGTGCCACCAGTGATTTGAACGTCAAAGAGACCCAGTACTTC CATSDLNVKETQYF
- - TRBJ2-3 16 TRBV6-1 TGTGCCAGCAGTGAACAAGTCCTCGGGACGGTAGATACGCAGTATTTT CASSEQVLGTVDTQYF
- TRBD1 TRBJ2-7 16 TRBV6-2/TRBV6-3 TGTGCCAGCAGTTACTCGACGCGGGACAGGGTAAACGAGCAGTACTTC CASSYSTRDRVNEQYF
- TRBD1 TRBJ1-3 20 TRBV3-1 TGTGCCAGCAGCCCCAGGCGAGTGACAGGGTCCTCCAGCTCTGGAAACACCATATATTTT CASSPRRVTGSSSSGNTIYF
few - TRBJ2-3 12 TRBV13 TGTGCCAGCAGCACCCGAGACAGTAATCAGTATTTT CASSTRDSNQYF
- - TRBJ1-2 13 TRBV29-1 TGCAGCGTCTCGGGGGGGACCGACTATGGCTACACCTTC CSVSGGTDYGYTF
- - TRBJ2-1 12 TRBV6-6 TGTGCCAGCAGCCCCCGGTACAATGAGCAGTTCTTC CASSPRYNEQFF
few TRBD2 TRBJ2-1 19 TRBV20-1 TGCAGTGCTTACTCGCCGGGACTAGCGGGGGGCTCCTCCTACAATGAGCAGTTCTTC CSAYSPGLAGGSSYNEQFF
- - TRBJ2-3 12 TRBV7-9 TGTGCCAGCAGCTTAACGGGAAATACGCAGTATTTT CASSLTGNTQYF
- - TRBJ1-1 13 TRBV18 TGTGCCAGCTCCCGCGGCCGGGACACTGAAGCTTTCTTT CASSRGRDTEAFF
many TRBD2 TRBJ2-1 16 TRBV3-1 TGTGCCAGCAGTCGACTAGCGGGGGGCTCCTACAATGAGCAGTTCTTC CASSRLAGGSYNEQFF
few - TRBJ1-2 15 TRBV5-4 TGTGCCAGCAGCTTGGGGGGCGACAGGAACTATGGCTACACCTTC CASSLGGDRNYGYTF
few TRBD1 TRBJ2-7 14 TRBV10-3 TGTGCCATCAGGGGGACAGATTACTCCTACGAGCAGTACTTC CAIRGTDYSYEQYF
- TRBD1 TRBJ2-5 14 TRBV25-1 TGTGCCAGCAGCGACATACAGGGGCGGGAGACCCAGTACTTC CASSDIQGRETQYF
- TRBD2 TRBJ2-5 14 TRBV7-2 TGTGCCAGCAGCTGGGGACTACAACAAGAGACCCAGTACTTC CASSWGLQQETQYF
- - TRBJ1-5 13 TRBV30 TGTGCCTGGAGTACGGGGGGGGATCAGCCCCAGCATTTT CAWSTGGDQPQHF
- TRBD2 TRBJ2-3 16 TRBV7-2 TGTGCCAGCAGCCCTAGCGGGGGCTTAATCACAGATACGCAGTATTTT CASSPSGGLITDTQYF
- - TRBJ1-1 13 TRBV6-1 TGTGCCAGCAGTGAAGGGGGAGGTGTTGAAGCTTTCTTT CASSEGGGVEAFF
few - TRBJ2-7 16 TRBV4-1 TGCGCCAGCAGCCAAGAAAAGCAGGACGGGAATTACGAGCAGTACTTC CASSQEKQDGNYEQYF
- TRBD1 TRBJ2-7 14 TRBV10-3 TGTGCCATAACCTCCGGGACAGATTCTTACGAGCAGTACTTC CAITSGTDSYEQYF
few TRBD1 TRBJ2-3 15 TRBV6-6 TGTGCCAGCACCCTCGGGACAGGGGGCAGAGATACGCAGTATTTT CASTLGTGGRDTQYF
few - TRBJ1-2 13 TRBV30 TGTGCCTGGACCCCCACGGGGGTACGTGGCTACACCTTC CAWTPTGVRGYTF
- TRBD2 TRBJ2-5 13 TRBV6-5 TGTGCCGCCAGGACTAGCGGGCGAGAGACCCAGTACTTC CAARTSGRETQYF
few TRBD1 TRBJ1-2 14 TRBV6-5 TGTGCCAGCAGCTCGGGACAGGGGGTGTTTGGCTACACCTTC CASSSGQGVFGYTF
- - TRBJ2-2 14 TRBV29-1 TGCAGCGTTGGGTTAGGGGCCAACACCGGGGAGCTGTTTTTT CSVGLGANTGELFF
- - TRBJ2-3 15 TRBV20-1 TGCAGTGCTAGAGTCGAGAGGGTCGGCACAGATACGCAGTATTTT CSARVERVGTDTQYF
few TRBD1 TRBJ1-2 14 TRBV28 TGTGCCAGCAGTTCGAATTCGGACAGGGTTGGCTACACCTTC CASSSNSDRVGYTF
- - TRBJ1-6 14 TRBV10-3 TGTGCCATCTCGCCGGGCGGGGGCAATTCACCCCTCCACTTT CAISPGGGNSPLHF
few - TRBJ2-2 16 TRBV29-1 TGCAGCGTTGTTCCCAGGCGCGTTGGGAACACCGGGGAGCTGTTTTTT CSVVPRRVGNTGELFF
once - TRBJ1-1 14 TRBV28 TGTGCCAGCCCACGGGGGGACATGAACACTGAAGCTTTCTTT CASPRGDMNTEAFF
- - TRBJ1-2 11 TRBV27 TGTGCCAGCAGACGGGGCGAAGGCTACACCTTC CASRRGEGYTF
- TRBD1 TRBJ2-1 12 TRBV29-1 TGCAGCGTCGGGACAGGGGCCAATGAGCAGTTCTTC CSVGTGANEQFF
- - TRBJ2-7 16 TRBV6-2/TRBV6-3 TGTGCCAGCAGTTACTCACCAGCGGCGTATGCCTACGAGCAGTACTTC CASSYSPAAYAYEQYF
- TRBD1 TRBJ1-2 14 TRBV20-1 TGCAGTGCCAGAGGGACAGGGTTTAGCTATGGCTACACCTTC CSARGTGFSYGYTF
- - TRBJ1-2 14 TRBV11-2 TGTGCCAGCAGCTTAGATGGGGGGGTCTATGGCTACACCTTC CASSLDGGVYGYTF
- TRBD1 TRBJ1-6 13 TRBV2 TGTGCCAGCACGGGACAGGGGACTTCACCCCTCCACTTT CASTGQGTSPLHF
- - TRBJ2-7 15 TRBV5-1 TGCGCCAGCGGCGACCCCGGGACACCTACCTACGAGCAGTACTTC CASGDPGTPTYEQYF
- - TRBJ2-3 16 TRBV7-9 TGTGCCAGCAGCTCCGCACGGTGGACTAGCACAGATACGCAGTATTTT CASSSARWTSTDTQYF
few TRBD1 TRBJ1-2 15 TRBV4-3 TGCGCCAGCAGCCAAGAGGGCAGGGGGAACTATGGCTACACCTTC CASSQEGRGNYGYTF
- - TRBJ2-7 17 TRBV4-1 TGCGCCAGCAGCCGAGAATTGACGGGACATCGGTTCTACGAGCAGTACTTC CASSRELTGHRFYEQYF
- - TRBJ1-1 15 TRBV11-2 TGTGCCAGCAGCCCAGTATTTGGGACTGAGGCTGAAGCTTTCTTT CASSPVFGTEAEAFF